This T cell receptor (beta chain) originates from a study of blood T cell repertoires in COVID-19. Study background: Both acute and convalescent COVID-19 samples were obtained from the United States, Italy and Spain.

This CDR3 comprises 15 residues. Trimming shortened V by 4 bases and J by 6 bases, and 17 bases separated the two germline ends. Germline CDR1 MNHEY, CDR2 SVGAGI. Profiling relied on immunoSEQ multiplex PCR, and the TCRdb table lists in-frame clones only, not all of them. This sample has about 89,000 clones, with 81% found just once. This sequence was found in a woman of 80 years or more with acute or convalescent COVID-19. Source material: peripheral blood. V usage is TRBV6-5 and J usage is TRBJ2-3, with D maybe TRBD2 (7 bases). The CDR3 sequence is CASSSAGAGEDTQYF. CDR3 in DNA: TGTGCCAGCAGTTCCGCGGGGGCGGGGGAGGATACGCAGTATTTT.